The sequence of this T cell receptor (beta chain) was determined in a study of OX40 agonist ivuxolimab in advanced cancers. Background on the study: The study enrolled dose-escalation patients with hepatocellular carcinoma, melanoma, renal cell or head and neck cancer. Findings and limits, study-wide: Expanded peripheral T-cell antigen specificity went undetermined. Averaged across samples, CD8+ T cells carried more expanded clones than CD4+ did. Clonal expansion by week 6 occurred in CD4+ and CD8+ blood T cells (at 0.1 to 3.0 mg/kg).

The ends lost 6 bases at V and 4 bases at J; junction bases unmatched: 6. The CDR3 totals 15 residues. Germline values: CDR1 SNHLY, CDR2 FYNNEI. Points on this clone: The target antigen is unknown.

Sequenced by immunoSEQ multiplex PCR; TCRdb stores in-frame clones only, minus some. This sample has about 96,000 clones, with around 91% found just once. This TCR was sampled from an adult with an advanced solid tumor such as melanoma, head and neck, liver or kidney cancer. This chain links TRBV2 with TRBJ1-6; 7 bases are a match to TRBD1. Sample: CD4+ or CD8+ T cells sorted from blood, taken in a trial of the OX40 agonist ivuxolimab. The CDR3 DNA reads TGTGCCAGCAGAGCCGACAGGGAGTATAATTCACCCCTCCACTTT. It is translated as CASRADREYNSPLHF.